This TCR beta chain was retrieved from a study of identical twins. MiXCR, applied by TCRdb to the 5' RACE reads, yields one record per CDR3 protein. The repertoire holds about 200,000 distinct CDR3 sequences, with 15% as singletons. Germline-derived CDR1 and CDR2 are GTSNPN and SVGIG (reference sequence). The germline V and J ends were trimmed by 0 bases and 0 bases, with 12 bases remaining between them. The CDR3 sequence is 15 residues long. The same specimen was also included in a second study, on T cells expressing NK-cell markers.

The sequenced sample was CD8+ T cells sorted from blood. The clonotype comes from a young woman in good health. J is TRBJ2-7 and V is TRBV30; D may be TRBD2 (6 bases). The CDR3 protein is CAWSVGRDPSYEQYF. DNA of the CDR3: TGTGCCTGGAGTGTTGGGCGGGACCCCTCCTACGAGCAGTACTTC.